This TCR beta chain was captured by sequencing in a study of blood T cell repertoires in COVID-19. Study at large: There were acute and convalescent COVID-19 samples, and they came from the United States, Italy and Spain. PBMCs, B-cell-depleted T cells, or T cells were the source of the cDNA or gDNA that made up the material.

The CDR3 consists of 16 residues. The junction had 10 bases not matched to a gene; V was cut back by 3 bases and J by 5 bases. The germline V gene encodes CDR1 LGHDT and CDR2 YNNKEL (reference sequence). Per the original data handling: Estimation of nucleated cell counts relied on the amplification of reference gene primers. TCRdb's table, derived via immunoSEQ multiplex PCR, lists solely in-frame clones and lacks some. D and trimming were read from the DNA, whereas the V and J calls and clone size are those reported in that table. The table has roughly 260,000 clones, roughly 90% seen once. The sample consisted of peripheral blood. This TCR was sampled from a woman aged 40-49 years who had recovered from COVID-19. The V call is TRBV3-1 (or the pseudogene TRBV3-2), the J call TRBJ2-1; 7 bases map to TRBD2. This chain's CDR3 is CASSQELAPGNNEQFF. CDR3 nucleotides: TGTGCCAGCAGCCAGGAACTAGCGCCTGGCAACAATGAGCAGTTCTTC.